The present T cell receptor (beta chain) was sequenced within a study of cytomegalovirus exposure and HLA in healthy donors. V was trimmed by 3 bases and J by 0 bases, leaving 9 bases between them. The CDR3 has 15 amino acids. Germline lookup yields CDR1 MGHDK and CDR2 SYGVNS. The study, taken as a whole, reports: TCR beta chains numbering some 160 were designated cytomegalovirus-associated. Presence/absence analyses treated sequencing depth as roughly uniform across donors.

Regarding this clone: Its specificity is not known.

Use of 60 Vbeta and 13 Jbeta primers characterized the PCR. Using immunoSEQ multiplex PCR, the repertoire was profiled, and TCRdb retains in-frame clones only, with some absent. The sample has about 78,000 clones, 80% seen once. The TCR originated in a man aged 50-59 years in good health and CMV-seropositive. Source material: PBMCs. The chain is built from TRBV25-1 and TRBJ1-3, with unresolved D. CDR3 region: CASSDTASSGNTIYF. CDR3 nucleotides: TGTGCCAGCAGTGACACAGCAAGCTCTGGAAACACCATATATTTT.